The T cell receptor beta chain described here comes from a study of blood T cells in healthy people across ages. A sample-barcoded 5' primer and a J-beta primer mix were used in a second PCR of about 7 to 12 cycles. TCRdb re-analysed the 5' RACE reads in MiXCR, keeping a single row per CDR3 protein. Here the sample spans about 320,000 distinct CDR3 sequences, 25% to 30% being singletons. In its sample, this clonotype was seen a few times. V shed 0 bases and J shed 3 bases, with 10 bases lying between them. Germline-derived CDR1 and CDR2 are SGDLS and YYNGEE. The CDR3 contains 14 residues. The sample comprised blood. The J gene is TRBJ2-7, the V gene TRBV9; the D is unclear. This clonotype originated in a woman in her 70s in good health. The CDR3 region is CASSVEPGLYEQYF. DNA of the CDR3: TGTGCCAGCAGCGTAGAGCCAGGCCTCTACGAGCAGTACTTC. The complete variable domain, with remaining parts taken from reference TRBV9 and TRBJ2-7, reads DSGVTQTPKHLITATGQRVTLRCSPRSGDLSVYWYQQSLDQGLQFLIQYYNGEERAKGNILERFSAQQFPDLHSELNLSSLELGDSALYFCASSVEPGLYEQYFGPGTRLTVT.